The sequence of this T cell receptor (beta chain) was determined in a study of cytomegalovirus exposure and HLA in healthy donors. CDR3 length: 16 amino acids. The V gene lost 1 base and the J gene lost 3 bases, with 12 bases spanning the gap. CDR1 is LGHNA, CDR2 YSLEER, per germline. Both 60 Vbeta primers and 13 Jbeta primers went into the PCR. Clones were sequenced by immunoSEQ multiplex PCR, and TCRdb holds only the in-frame ones, with some missing. The table records about 130,000 clones, around 8.5% of them present only once. This sequence originates from a middle-aged man in good health and CMV-seronegative. The V call is TRBV4-3, the J call TRBJ2-2; perhaps TRBD1 as D (6 bases). The sample consisted of PBMCs. CDR3 nucleotides: TGCGCCAGCAGCCAAGCCAGGACAGTCTACACCGGGGAGCTGTTTTTT. Residues: CASSQARTVYTGELFF.